The source of this TCR beta chain is a study of T cells in Graves' hyperthyroidism and ophthalmopathy. Study overall: Peripheral blood collection took place at initial diagnosis, before any treatment.

Study-level results: In validation, the model predicted ophthalmopathy. These predictions came a median roughly 6.5 months before onset.

Concerning this clonotype: What it binds is unknown.

The hyperthyroidism was newly diagnosed and had lasted under 2 months; the patients were aged 18 to 65. The CDR3 sequence is 14 residues long. With 3 bases removed from V and 0 bases from J, the gap between germline ends came to 3 bases. Amplified regions were TCR beta CDR3 sequences from RNA transcripts. A set of HTBI primers served as the primers for a first-round RT-PCR of the TCR CDR3. TCRdb ran MiXCR on the multiplex PCR reads and lists one entry per CDR3 protein. The table shows over 150,000 distinct CDR3 sequences, with less than 20% occurring only once. Sequencing used blood. This rearrangement joins TRBV12-3 or TRBV12-4 to TRBJ2-6; D gene unclear. This TCR came from a woman in her fifties or sixties with Graves' hyperthyroidism. CDR3 amino acids: CASSFASGANVLTF. CDR3 DNA: TGTGCCAGCAGTTTCGCCTCTGGGGCCAACGTCCTGACTTTC.